The 6 T cell receptor beta chains reported below all come from one sample, sequenced in a study of blood T cell repertoires in COVID-19. Data came from immunoSEQ multiplex PCR; TCRdb stores just in-frame clones and leaves some out. The sample shows around 300,000 clones, roughly 88% of them seen only once. The material sequenced was PBMCs or T cells enriched from blood (not recorded which). All receptors come from a man under 40 who had recovered from COVID-19.

J is TRBJ1-1 and V is TRBV28; 9 positions agree with TRBD1. V dropped 3 bases and J dropped 0; count of bases not matched to a gene: 2. Germline lookup yields CDR1 MDHEN and CDR2 SYDVKM. The CDR3 has 15 amino acids. The CDR3, as DNA: TGTGCCAGCAGTTTGACAGGGGGGGTGAACACTGAAGCTTTCTTT. Its protein is CASSLTGGVNTEAFF. Supplemented by reference TRBV28 and TRBJ1-1, the full variable domain reads DVKVTQSSRYLVKRTGEKVFLECVQDMDHENMFWYRQDPGLGLRLIYFSYDVKMKEKGDIPEGYSVSREKKERFSLILESASTNQTSMYLCASSLTGGVNTEAFFGQGTRLTVV.

The chain carries TRBV5-1 and TRBJ2-1; 9 bases are a match to TRBD1. J lost 3 bases, V lost 4 bases, and 8 bases had no gene match. This CDR3 spans 16 amino acids. Looked up from germline, CDR1 is SGHRS and CDR2 is YFSETQ. The CDR3 bases are TGCGCCAGCAGCCCCAAGGGACAGGGCTTCTACAATGAGCAGTTCTTC. Translating it yields CASSPKGQGFYNEQFF.

The rearrangement joins TRBV18 to TRBJ1-2, with D uncertain. Germline V lookup: CDR1 KGHSH, CDR2 LQKENI. Trimming left V 6 bases short and J 4 bases short, with 18 bases between. This CDR3 has 15 amino acids. The CDR3 nucleotides read TGTGCCAGCTCGGGTCCGGGAAAACCCAGCTATGGCTACACCTTC. It encodes CASSGPGKPSYGYTF.

This chain uses TRBV11-2 with TRBJ1-1; TRBD1 agrees at 7 bases. In germline, CDR1 is SGHAT, CDR2 FQNNGV. The CDR3 spans 19 residues. With V trimmed by 2 bases and J by 1 base, 16 bases remained unmatched. The CDR3 DNA follows: TGTGCCAGCAGCTTATACCCCCCCGGGACAGATACTTCGAACACTGAAGCTTTCTTT. This sequence encodes CASSLYPPGTDTSNTEAFF.

Only one count was recorded for this clone. This chain uses TRBV28 with TRBJ2-7; tentative D call: TRBD1 (5 bases). Between the trimmed V and J ends, which lost 6 bases and 5 bases, there was a span of 20 bases. Germline CDR1 reads MDHEN; CDR2 reads SYDVKM. The length of the CDR3 is 15 residues. CDR3 sequence reads: CASSRPKQAKHEQYF. CDR3 nucleotide sequence: TGTGCCAGCAGCCGCCCGAAACAGGCCAAACACGAGCAGTACTTC.

The chain recombines TRBV5-1 with TRBJ1-4; D is uncertain. This CDR3 is 14 amino acids long. The germline V gene has CDR1 SGHRS and CDR2 YFSETQ. Trimming took 0 bases from V and 2 from J, leaving 5 bases between them. The chain's CDR3 is CASSLASTNEKLFF. In nucleotides, the CDR3 is TGCGCCAGCAGCTTGGCATCCACTAATGAAAAACTGTTTTTT.